This TCR beta chain is drawn from a study of cytomegalovirus exposure and HLA in healthy donors (dated by TCRdb to the late 2010s). Study-level background: According to a later analysis, one platform produced both the 110 or so validation repertoires and the roughly 660 repertoires of the first cohort. The study was designed to test whether signatures of past pathogen exposure could be identified by cataloging public T cell receptors. In addition to the first cohort of 650 to 750 subjects, a separate validation cohort of approximately 130 different subjects was used. To predict cytomegalovirus infection status, the study combined high-throughput TCR immunosequencing, statistical association of individual TCRs with disease status, and machine learning. Overall results and qualifications from the work: It was suggested by the authors that the approach could potentially be generalized to other disease states and immunological phenotypes. A total of around 150 TCR beta chains were listed by the study as associated with cytomegalovirus. Subsequent analysis determined that TCRs grouped into clusters in the first cohort also showed a tendency toward co-occurrence across the 120 or so validation repertoires, and about 93% of cluster scores exceeded 0. Cytomegalovirus status was reported to be diagnosed by the classifier with high specificity and sensitivity in both the original and validation cohorts. Across donors, most TCR sequences were observed very rarely, whereas some public TCRs were present in many individuals. The validation cohort had no HLA typing available for a later analysis, so co-occurrence within that cohort was assessed over all 130 or so repertoires. In vitro tests confirmed that a few of the cytomegalovirus-associated TCR beta chains recognize cytomegalovirus antigens.

Library method: the immunoSEQ multiplex PCR assay. The authors' analysis ran thus. To diagnose cytomegalovirus status from the catalog of TCR beta chain sequences, a statistical classification framework was built. TCRdb took over this immuneACCESS table, retaining in-frame rearrangements with V and J assigned. Such tables are incomplete; in checked studies, under half of the missing clones stem from an unresolved V gene, and the remainder is unexplained. The D gene and trimming were derived from the DNA, and the V and J assignments and clone size from that table. This sample gives under 130,000 clones in total; roughly 86% of them show up just once. Of the sample, roughly 4% falls within the top ten clones. This clone occurred once. The antigen it recognizes is unknown. Base qualities are not provided; no much larger clone lies one nucleotide away. The donors were included in the validation cohort of some 120 subjects, a group kept apart from the roughly 690-subject first cohort.

The germline V gene supplies CDR1 MNHNS and CDR2 SASEGT. Its CDR3 holds 16 amino acids, cysteine through phenylalanine. Just the 48-base CDR3 DNA is kept, in frame starting at base 1. V trim: 4 bases; J trim: 0 bases; unmatched bases: 6. This clonotype was sampled from a woman younger than 35 in good health and CMV-seropositive. This receptor chain uses TRBV6-1 and TRBJ2-7; TRBD1 lines up with 10 middle nucleotides. The sequenced sample consisted of PBMCs. The CDR3 corresponds to CASSVTTGGTSYEQYF. The DNA sequence is as follows: TGTGCCAGCAGTGTAACGACAGGGGGCACCTCCTACGAGCAGTACTTC.